A single sample is the source of the 19 T cell receptor beta chains below, sequenced in a study of CD39 and CD103 CD8 tumor-infiltrating T cells. TCRdb's table, derived via immunoSEQ multiplex PCR, lists solely in-frame clones and lacks some. The sample includes roughly 600 clones, roughly 70% of them seen just once. Material: CD39- CD103+ CD8+ T cells sorted from the tumor. The subset was: CD103+CD39- single-positive CD45RA- CD8 T cells. All receptors derive from a human donor with ovarian cancer.

The V gene is TRBV4-2, the J gene TRBJ1-2; no definite D call. The CDR3 covers 12 residues. Trimming removed 8 bases from V and 4 bases from J, with 11 bases in between. Germline V gene sequence: CDR1 LGHNA, CDR2 YNFKEQ. The CDR3: CASLGQAYGYTF. The CDR3, as DNA: TGTGCCAGCCTCGGCCAGGCCTATGGCTACACCTTC.

The CDR3 reads CASSVAQGTQETQYF. For the CDR3, the DNA is TGTGCCAGCAGTGTCGCGCAGGGGACACAAGAGACCCAGTACTTC. This chain connects TRBV6-6 to TRBJ2-5; TRBD1 is a possible D gene (6 bases). V lost 5 bases and J 2 bases, leaving 15 bases between the germline ends. The CDR3 has 15 amino acids. In germline, CDR1 is MNHNY, CDR2 SVGAGI (reference sequence).

The genes are TRBV7-6 and TRBJ2-1; 11 bases are shared with TRBD2. Looked up from germline, CDR1 is SGHVS and CDR2 is FNYEAQ. J was trimmed by 4 bases and V by 4 bases; bases with no gene match: 3. This CDR3 comprises 15 residues. The CDR3 is CASSSLAGEYNEQFF. The CDR3 DNA reads TGTGCCAGCAGCTCACTAGCGGGGGAATACAATGAGCAGTTCTTC. Using reference TRBV7-6 and TRBJ2-1 for the parts outside the CDR3, the full variable domain is GAGVSQSPRYKVTKRGQDVALRCDPISGHVSLYWYRQALGQGPEFLTYFNYEAQQDKSGLPNDRFSAERPEGSISTLTIQRTEQRDSAMYRCASSSLAGEYNEQFFGPGTRLTVL.

The V and J genes are TRBV7-9 and TRBJ1-6; 8 bases are shared with TRBD1. J was trimmed by 10 bases and V by 5 bases; bases with no gene match: 10. Germline V gives CDR1 SEHNR, CDR2 FQNEAQ (reference sequence). The CDR3 is made up of 15 amino acids. The CDR3 DNA reads as TGTGCCAGCAGCGGACGGGACAGGCGGGAATCACCCCTCCACTTT. Amino acids: CASSGRDRRESPLHF.

J is TRBJ1-6 and V is TRBV5-4, with D maybe TRBD1 (5 bases). V lost 5 bases and J lost 9, with 15 bases in between. There are 14 residues in the CDR3. The germline V gene has CDR1 SGHNT and CDR2 YYREEE (reference sequence). The DNA for the CDR3 is TGTGCCAGCAGTTTTTCGGGGGATGGTTCACCCCTCCACTTT. Protein: CASSFSGDGSPLHF.

The chain carries TRBV4-3 and TRBJ2-7; TRBD1 matches 7 bases. From germline, CDR1 is LGHNA and CDR2 YSLEER. The CDR3 contains 16 residues. The V gene end was trimmed by 2 bases and the J gene end by 2 bases; junction bases not matched to a gene: 9. Here the CDR3 reads CASSQSATGETYEQYF. The CDR3 DNA sequence: TGCGCCAGCAGCCAAAGCGCCACAGGGGAAACCTACGAGCAGTACTTC.

The genes are TRBV11-2 and TRBJ1-6; D gene unclear. Between the trimmed V and J ends, which lost 5 bases and 11 bases, there was a span of 31 bases. The CDR3 covers 19 residues. Germline CDR1 and CDR2: SGHAT and FQNNGV. In DNA form, the CDR3 reads TGTGCCAGCAGCCTCAACGCCCTTTTGTTAAAGACTTCCATCGCACCCCTCCACTTT. Translation: CASSLNALLLKTSIAPLHF.

J is TRBJ2-3 and V is TRBV6-1, with a tentative D call TRBD1 (6 bases). CDR3 size: 16 residues. V lost 1 base and J 1 base, leaving 12 bases between the germline ends. CDR1 MNHNS and CDR2 SASEGT come from the germline V gene. This CDR3 reads CASSEVPGQGTDTQYF. CDR3 sequence (DNA): TGTGCCAGCAGTGAAGTACCGGGACAAGGCACAGATACGCAGTATTTT.

This clone was counted once. The chain employs TRBV27 and TRBJ2-7; D is undetermined. The germline gives CDR1 MNHEY, CDR2 SMNVEV (reference sequence). The V end lost 1 base, the J end lost 5 bases, and 9 bases lay between the germline ends. The CDR3 covers 13 residues. The CDR3 bases are TGTGCCAGCAGTTTATATCCAGGTGACGAGCAGTACTTC. Its translation: CASSLYPGDEQYF.

The chain uses TRBV2 and TRBJ2-3; perhaps TRBD1 as D (6 bases). The germline CDR1 and CDR2 sequences are SNHLY and FYNNEI. V lost 5 bases and J 2 bases, leaving 14 bases between the germline ends. The CDR3 is 15 residues long. The CDR3 is CASSSGQILTDTQYF. CDR3 bases: TGTGCCAGCAGTTCAGGACAGATTCTCACAGATACGCAGTATTTT.

This chain joins TRBV11-2 and TRBJ2-1, with D unclear. This CDR3 has 14 amino acids. Germline CDR1 reads SGHAT; CDR2 reads FQNNGV. The CDR3: CASVKEQFYNEQFF. The CDR3 nucleotides read TGTGCTTCCGTCAAAGAGCAGTTCTACAATGAGCAGTTCTTC.

The chain uses TRBV4-2 and TRBJ2-1; D might be TRBD2 (6 bases). V lost 4 bases to trimming and J lost 8 bases, with 12 bases between them. The CDR3 covers 13 residues. Germline V gene lookup returns CDR1 LGHNA and CDR2 YNFKEQ. This chain's CDR3 is CASSPDGGDEQFF. The CDR3 nucleotides read TGTGCCAGCAGCCCGGACGGGGGTGATGAGCAGTTCTTC.

By frequency in the sample, this clone is large. The chain combines TRBV19 with TRBJ1-5; D perhaps matches TRBD1 (5 bases). Trimming took 6 bases from V and 4 from J, leaving 10 bases between them. This CDR3 comprises 13 residues. Germline-derived CDR1 and CDR2 are LNHDA and SQIVND (reference sequence). CDR3 DNA: TGTGCCAGTAGCCCCGACAGAAATCAGCCCCAGCATTTT. Amino acid sequence: CASSPDRNQPQHF.

Comments on this clone: Because the CDR3's place on the DNA is in doubt, the DNA is left out and the CDR3 is given as listed by TCRdb. The CDR3 reads CASSLGGKQIRSILAW. The chain has TRBV5-6 and TRBJ2-3; the tabulated D call, TRBD1, remains unverified against the DNA. The length of the CDR3 is 16 amino acids, counting both ends. CDR1 and CDR2 (germline): SGHDT, YYEEEE.

This clone has a single count. The chain has TRBV19 and TRBJ2-3; TRBD1 aligns across 9 bases. The CDR3 length is 18 residues. Germline V gives CDR1 LNHDA, CDR2 SQIVND (reference sequence). Trimming took 0 bases from V and 4 from J; bases not matched to a gene: 11. This CDR3 reads CASSIDLEQGAIADTQYF. The CDR3, as DNA: TGTGCCAGTAGTATAGATCTTGAACAGGGGGCGATCGCAGATACGCAGTATTTT.

The gene calls are TRBV6-1 and TRBJ1-2; D is unclear. Per germline, CDR1 MNHNS and CDR2 SASEGT. Trimming stripped 2 bases from V and 4 bases from J, with 17 bases between. The length of the CDR3 is 16 residues. CDR3 sequence: CASSESPGGGPYGYTF. The CDR3 DNA is TGTGCCAGCAGTGAATCCCCGGGAGGAGGGCCCTATGGCTACACCTTC.

The genes are TRBV4-3 and TRBJ2-1; the D gene could be TRBD1 or TRBD2 (5 bases each). V was cut by 4 bases and J by 8 bases, with 18 bases left in between. The CDR3 is made up of 15 amino acids. Germline CDR1 is LGHNA and CDR2 is YSLEER. CDR3 amino acids: CASSPRDRGNDEQFF. For the CDR3, the DNA is TGCGCCAGCAGCCCCCGGGACCGGGGCAATGATGAGCAGTTCTTC.

V usage is TRBV4-3 and J usage is TRBJ2-1; a possible D gene is TRBD1 (5 bases). Germline CDR1 reads LGHNA; CDR2 reads YSLEER. This CDR3 has 15 amino acids. Trimming removed 1 base from V and 5 bases from J, with 12 bases in between. This CDR3 is CASSQAAYRNNEQFF. The CDR3 DNA follows: TGCGCCAGCAGCCAAGCAGCCTACAGGAACAATGAGCAGTTCTTC.

V is TRBV13 and J is TRBJ2-1; TRBD2 aligns across 14 bases. V lost 5 bases to trimming and J lost 8 bases; unmatched junction nucleotides: 5. CDR1 is PRHDT, CDR2 FYEKMQ, per germline (reference sequence). The CDR3 is 15 amino acids. The CDR3 nucleotides are TGTGCCAGCAGCGTCGGGACTAGCGGGAGCGATGAGCAGTTCTTC. Residues: CASSVGTSGSDEQFF.